These 13 T cell receptor beta chains were sequenced from one sample in a study of tumor-infiltrating lymphocytes in primary liver carcinoma. DNA and RNA were both co-extracted from approximately 20-30 mg of bulk tissue that had not been sorted. A constant-region primer served to make TCR beta cDNA from about 500 ng total RNA. Three nested multiplex PCR rounds of slightly modified ARM-PCR generated TCR beta libraries. For 10 cycles apiece, the opening two PCR rounds ran with TRBV1-TRBV30 forward primers and a C-beta reverse primer. TCRdb redid the calling of the multiplex PCR reads with MiXCR, one entry per CDR3 protein. The repertoire consists of roughly 190,000 distinct CDR3 sequences, with around 85% occurring once and the leading ten covering around 18%. Specimen: tumor tissue from primary liver carcinoma. These receptors were taken from a man aged 35-49 years with primary liver carcinoma and hepatitis B virus infection.

About this clonotype itself: One junction end disagrees with the germline gene, perhaps due to a read error. CDR3 bases: TGTGCCTGGAGTGTACAGGGTACTAGACCATACAATGAGAAGTTCTTC. This gives the protein CAWSVQGTRPYNEKFF. The chain joins TRBV30 to TRBJ2-1; perhaps TRBD1 as D (6 bases). This CDR3 spans 16 amino acids. The germline V gene encodes CDR1 GTSNPN and CDR2 SVGIG (reference sequence).

The V and J genes are TRBV29-1 and TRBJ2-1; TRBD2 matches at 11 bases. The CDR3 is 13 residues long. Germline V gene lookup returns CDR1 SQVTM and CDR2 ANQGSEA. The CDR3 spells CRGRTSGLNEQFF. The CDR3 nucleotides are TGCAGAGGGAGGACTAGCGGGCTCAATGAGCAGTTCTTC.

To note about this clonotype: A much larger clone is a single base away; this may be a read error. The chain is built from TRBV7-9 and TRBJ1-1, with D perhaps TRBD1 (5 bases). The CDR3 contains 15 residues. Trimming removed 2 bases from V and 4 bases from J, with 14 bases in between. CDR1 and CDR2 from the germline V gene are SEHNR and FQNEAQ (reference sequence). The CDR3 sequence: CASSLTSGRGTEAFF. CDR3 nucleotide sequence: TGTGCCAGCAGCTTAACCTCAGGGAGGGGCACTGAAGCTTTCTTT.

This chain joins TRBV6-1 and TRBJ2-7; no reliable D call. The CDR3 is 11 amino acids. Trimming cost V 6 bases and J 11 bases, with 14 bases left between them. CDR1 and CDR2 from the germline V gene are MNHNS and SASEGT. In DNA, the CDR3 is TGTGCCAGCAGGACAACCTACAAGAAGTACTTC. This gives the protein CASRTTYKKYF.

Points on this clonotype: The germline gene is not matched at one end of the junction; a read error may be the cause. This sequence joins TRBV29-1 and TRBJ2-1; D is perhaps TRBD1 (6 bases). Germline assignment: CDR1 SQVTM and CDR2 ANQGSEA. The CDR3 has 15 amino acids. CDR3 bases: TGCAGCTCCACTGGGACACAGGGATCCTACAATGAGCAGCTCTTC. Amino acid sequence: CSSTGTQGSYNEQLF.

The J gene is TRBJ1-5, the V gene TRBV10-3, with D unclear. Germline CDR1 and CDR2: ENHRY and SYGVKD. V gave up 7 bases and J gave up 0 bases, with 13 bases separating them. The length of the CDR3 is 15 residues. The CDR3, as DNA: TGTGCCATCACTGGAACAGTGTCTAGCAATCAGCCCCAGCATTTT. As protein: CAITGTVSSNQPQHF.

As regards this clonotype: This may come from a read error, since a much larger clone is one base off. The chain employs TRBV5-1 and TRBJ2-3, with D tentatively TRBD2 (6 bases). CDR3 size: 17 residues. Germline V gene lookup returns CDR1 SGHRS and CDR2 YFSETQ. DNA for the CDR3: TGCGCCAGCAACTTGCCAGGGAGGATCGACGGCACAGATACGCAGTATTTT. Translating gives CASNLPGRIDGTDTQYF. Complete variable domain (other parts from reference TRBV5-1 and TRBJ2-3): KAGVTQTPRYLIKTRGQQVTLSCSPISGHRSVSWYQQTPGQGLQFLFEYFSETQRNKGNFPGRFSGRQFSNSRSEMNVSTLELGDSALYLCASNLPGRIDGTDTQYFGPGTRLTVL.

Worth noting for this clonotype: At one end, the junction sequence differs from germline, possibly due to a read error. The chain carries TRBV4-3 and TRBJ1-4, with 10 bases lining up with TRBD1. The CDR3 is 14 amino acids. Per the germline V gene, CDR1 is LGHNA and CDR2 is YSLEER. CDR3 in DNA: TGCGCCAGCAGCCGCGGACAGGGGGGAGAAAAACTAATTTTT. Residues: CASSRGQGGEKLIF.

With regard to this clonotype: At one end the junction does not follow the germline gene, possibly because of a read error. The V call is TRBV6-1, the J call TRBJ2-1; TRBD2 agrees at 9 bases. The CDR3 runs to 14 residues. Germline assignment: CDR1 MNHNS and CDR2 SASEGT. CDR3 sequence: CAGLAGEFSHEHFF. The CDR3 DNA reads as TGTGCTGGGTTAGCGGGAGAATTTAGCCATGAGCACTTCTTC.

The chain links TRBV6-2 or TRBV6-3 to TRBJ2-7; the D gene is possibly TRBD2 (6 bases). The CDR3 extends over 14 amino acids. Germline loops: CDR1 MNHEY, CDR2 SVGEGT. The V end lost 5 bases, the J end lost 8 bases, and 19 bases lay between the germline ends. The CDR3 protein is CASSGDSREYKQYF. In nucleotides, the CDR3 is TGTGCCAGCAGTGGGGACTCAAGGGAGTACAAGCAGTACTTC.

To note about this clonotype: An end of the junction differs from the germline gene, which may be a read error. The V call is TRBV11-2, the J call TRBJ2-7; 8 bases align to TRBD1. This CDR3 spans 12 amino acids. Germline V gene sequence: CDR1 SGHAT, CDR2 FQNNGV. In DNA form, the CDR3 reads TGTGCCAGCATTCCAGGGGGCTACAAGCAGTACTTC. It is translated as CASIPGGYKQYF.

As regards this clonotype: The CDR3 does not close with the conserved phenylalanine or tryptophan, likely indicating a read error. The gene calls are TRBV28 and TRBJ2-7; D is ambiguous. CDR3 length equals 13 residues. Germline CDR1 MDHEN, CDR2 SYDVKM. V gave up 7 bases and J gave up 3 bases, with 13 bases separating them. In DNA, the CDR3 is TGTGCCAGCACTAAGTTTGTCGGCTACGAGCAGTACTAC. Protein: CASTKFVGYEQYY.

To note about this clonotype: Relative to the germline gene, one junction end is altered; a read error may explain this. The chain couples TRBV6-1 to TRBJ1-2; TRBD1 agrees at 9 bases. The CDR3 has 13 amino acids. CDR1 and CDR2 (germline): MNHNS, SASEGT. CDR3 sequence: CASTGQGIYDYTF. The CDR3 DNA is TGTGCTAGCACAGGACAGGGGATTTATGACTACACCTTC.